This is a list of T cell receptor beta chains from one sample in a study of blood T cell repertoires in COVID-19. Repertoires were generated with immunoSEQ multiplex PCR, while TCRdb's copy carries only in-frame clones and drops some. The sample contains some 73,000 clones, about 86% of which appear only once. Input material: peripheral blood. The receptors were gathered from a human donor in a cohort sampled during active COVID-19. The CDR3 runs from the conserved cysteine through the conserved F or W. A D gene is named only where the DNA matches it firmly. Clone size is stated in some rows and not others, as once, few, many or a class when expanded.

size: NA; J: TRBJ1-2; D: NA; V: TRBV28; CDR3: CASRLGSPADGYTF; DNA: TGTGCCAGCAGGCTCGGGAGCCCCGCGGATGGCTACACCTTC
size: NA; J: TRBJ1-1; D: TRBD1; V: TRBV11-3; CDR3: CASSRQGTEAFF; DNA: TGTGCCAGCAGCAGACAGGGGACTGAAGCTTTCTTT
size: NA; J: TRBJ2-6; D: NA; V: TRBV7-2; CDR3: CASSLGVSGANVLTF; DNA: TGTGCCAGCAGCTTAGGCGTCTCTGGGGCCAACGTCCTGACTTTC
size: NA; J: TRBJ2-2; D: TRBD2; V: TRBV7-3; CDR3: CPLAGGGSSSTGELFF; DNA: TGCCCTCTAGCGGGGGGCGGGTCGTCGAGCACCGGGGAGCTGTTTTTT
size: NA; J: TRBJ2-3; D: NA; V: TRBV27; CDR3: CASSQSTDTQYF; DNA: TGTGCCAGCAGCCAGAGCACAGATACGCAGTATTTT
size: NA; J: TRBJ2-7; D: NA; V: TRBV7-3; CDR3: CASSFGGGAYEQYF; DNA: TGTGCCAGCAGCTTTGGAGGGGGGGCCTACGAGCAGTACTTC
size: NA; J: TRBJ2-1; D: NA; V: TRBV29-1; CDR3: CSARGAGPSYNEQFF; DNA: TGCAGCGCCCGGGGAGCGGGCCCCTCCTACAATGAGCAGTTCTTC
size: NA; J: TRBJ2-5; D: TRBD2; V: TRBV6-1; CDR3: CASSELGTSAMYF; DNA: TGTGCCAGCAGTGAATTAGGGACTAGCGCGATGTACTTC
size: NA; J: TRBJ1-1; D: NA; V: TRBV6-5; CDR3: CASIIRAQGSTEAFF; DNA: TGTGCCAGCATAATAAGGGCCCAAGGGAGCACTGAAGCTTTCTTT
size: NA; J: TRBJ1-5; D: TRBD1; V: TRBV9; CDR3: CASSGGQGTEPQHF; DNA: TGTGCCAGCAGCGGGGGACAGGGGACGGAGCCCCAGCATTTT
size: NA; J: TRBJ2-1; D: TRBD1; V: TRBV11-3; CDR3: CASSSDRGKSSYNEQFF; DNA: TGTGCCAGCAGCTCGGACAGGGGGAAAAGCTCCTACAATGAGCAGTTCTTC
size: NA; J: TRBJ1-2; D: TRBD1; V: TRBV7-3; CDR3: CASSLNGASNTGADGYTF; DNA: TGTGCCAGCAGCTTAAATGGGGCGTCAAATACAGGGGCGGATGGCTACACCTTC
size: once; J: TRBJ2-1; D: TRBD1; V: TRBV29-1; CDR3: CSVGQGAANEQFF; DNA: TGCAGCGTTGGTCAGGGGGCAGCCAATGAGCAGTTCTTC
size: NA; J: TRBJ2-1; D: TRBD2; V: TRBV4-1; CDR3: CASSVSGGAYNEQFF; DNA: TGCGCCAGCAGCGTGAGCGGGGGGGCCTACAATGAGCAGTTCTTC
size: NA; J: TRBJ2-2; D: TRBD1; V: TRBV19; CDR3: CASTETGGRVTGELFF; DNA: TGTGCCAGTACGGAAACAGGGGGCCGGGTCACCGGGGAGCTGTTTTTT
size: few; J: TRBJ1-5; D: NA; V: TRBV18; CDR3: CASSPRVKGNQPQHF; DNA: TGTGCCAGCTCACCCCGGGTCAAGGGCAATCAGCCCCAGCATTTT
size: NA; J: TRBJ2-7; D: TRBD2; V: TRBV28; CDR3: CASSLGGGRHHEQYF; DNA: TGTGCCAGCAGTTTAGGGGGGGGTCGACATCACGAGCAGTACTTC
size: NA; J: TRBJ2-3; D: TRBD2; V: TRBV2; CDR3: CASSDVAGDTDTQYF; DNA: TGTGCCAGCAGTGACGTAGCGGGGGACACAGATACGCAGTATTTT
size: NA; J: TRBJ1-4; D: NA; V: TRBV4-3; CDR3: CASSQDRSPNEKLFF; DNA: TGCGCCAGCAGCCAAGACAGGTCCCCGAATGAAAAACTGTTTTTT
size: NA; J: TRBJ1-2; D: TRBD1; V: TRBV5-1; CDR3: CASSLAGTGYGYTF; DNA: TGCGCCAGCAGCTTGGCCGGGACAGGCTATGGCTACACCTTC
size: NA; J: TRBJ2-3; D: TRBD2; V: TRBV30; CDR3: CAWAEAGDTDTQYF; DNA: TGTGCCTGGGCAGAGGCGGGGGACACAGATACGCAGTATTTT
size: NA; J: TRBJ1-1; D: NA; V: TRBV2; CDR3: CASRGGRSPSTEAFF; DNA: TGTGCCAGCAGGGGAGGGAGGTCCCCGAGCACTGAAGCTTTCTTT
size: NA; J: TRBJ2-7; D: TRBD1; V: TRBV5-6; CDR3: CASSLLGTGPYEQYF; DNA: TGTGCCAGCAGCTTACTCGGGACAGGACCCTACGAGCAGTACTTC
size: NA; J: TRBJ2-5; D: NA; V: TRBV28; CDR3: CASSGVAWSETQYF; DNA: TGTGCCAGCAGTGGGGTAGCGTGGTCAGAGACCCAGTACTTC
size: few; J: TRBJ1-5; D: NA; V: TRBV27; CDR3: CASSSLGRGANNQPQHF; DNA: TGTGCCAGCAGTTCCCTCGGGAGGGGGGCGAACAATCAGCCCCAGCATTTT
size: NA; J: TRBJ1-2; D: TRBD1; V: TRBV12-3/TRBV12-4; CDR3: CASKSTGGSGYTF; DNA: TGTGCCAGCAAATCGACAGGGGGAAGTGGCTACACCTTC
size: many; J: TRBJ1-1; D: TRBD1; V: TRBV4-1; CDR3: CASSSRGQGRAAF; DNA: TGCGCCAGCAGCTCCCGTGGACAGGGGAGGGCCGCCTTT
size: NA; J: TRBJ2-3; D: NA; V: TRBV18; CDR3: CASSPRPDTQYF; DNA: TGTGCCAGCTCACCACGGCCAGATACGCAGTATTTT
size: NA; J: TRBJ1-3; D: TRBD1; V: TRBV6-6; CDR3: CASSPIRDSPVTIYF; DNA: TGTGCCAGCAGTCCCATCCGGGACAGCCCGGTCACCATATATTTT
size: NA; J: TRBJ2-1; D: NA; V: TRBV7-9; CDR3: CASSPGGRVEQFF; DNA: TGTGCCAGCAGCCCAGGGGGGCGGGTTGAGCAGTTCTTC
size: NA; J: TRBJ2-2; D: NA; V: TRBV3-1/TRBV3-2; CDR3: CASSQGAGKNTGELFF; DNA: TGTGCCAGCAGCCAAGGGGCAGGGAAGAACACCGGGGAGCTGTTTTTT
size: NA; J: TRBJ2-2; D: NA; V: TRBV19; CDR3: CASSPVRTNTGELFF; DNA: TGTGCCAGTAGTCCCGTCAGAACGAACACCGGGGAGCTGTTTTTT
size: NA; J: TRBJ2-5; D: TRBD1; V: TRBV10-3; CDR3: CAISEYGTVQETQYF; DNA: TGTGCCATCAGTGAATACGGGACAGTTCAAGAGACCCAGTACTTC
size: NA; J: TRBJ1-2; D: TRBD1; V: TRBV2; CDR3: CASGTGNYGYTF; DNA: TGTGCCAGTGGGACAGGAAACTATGGCTACACCTTC
size: NA; J: TRBJ2-2; D: TRBD2; V: TRBV11-2; CDR3: CASSRGGVSGELFF; DNA: TGTGCCAGCAGTCGCGGGGGGGTCAGCGGGGAGCTGTTTTTT
size: NA; J: TRBJ1-6; D: NA; V: TRBV19; CDR3: CASSTRGRLDSPLHF; DNA: TGTGCCAGTAGTACCCGTGGGCGTCTCGATTCACCCCTCCACTTT
size: NA; J: TRBJ2-7; D: NA; V: TRBV6-5; CDR3: CASILDRTTYEQYF; DNA: TGTGCCAGCATCCTAGACAGGACGACCTACGAGCAGTACTTC
size: NA; J: TRBJ2-1; D: NA; V: TRBV15; CDR3: CATSRVWAGSYNEQFF; DNA: TGTGCCACCAGCAGAGTTTGGGCAGGTTCCTACAATGAGCAGTTCTTC
size: NA; J: TRBJ2-7; D: TRBD1; V: TRBV7-8; CDR3: CASSPGGQGAYEQYF; DNA: TGTGCCAGCAGCCCGGGGGGACAGGGGGCCTACGAGCAGTACTTC
size: NA; J: TRBJ2-7; D: NA; V: TRBV5-5; CDR3: CASSFGEGEQYF; DNA: TGTGCCAGCAGCTTCGGTGAGGGCGAGCAGTACTTC
size: NA; J: TRBJ2-5; D: TRBD2; V: TRBV28; CDR3: CASSPGGRGETQYF; DNA: TGTGCCAGCAGTCCGGGGGGTCGTGGGGAGACCCAGTACTTC
size: many; J: TRBJ1-2; D: TRBD1; V: TRBV7-3; CDR3: CASSPGGQSYGYTF; DNA: TGTGCCAGCAGCCCCGGGGGACAGAGCTATGGCTACACCTTC